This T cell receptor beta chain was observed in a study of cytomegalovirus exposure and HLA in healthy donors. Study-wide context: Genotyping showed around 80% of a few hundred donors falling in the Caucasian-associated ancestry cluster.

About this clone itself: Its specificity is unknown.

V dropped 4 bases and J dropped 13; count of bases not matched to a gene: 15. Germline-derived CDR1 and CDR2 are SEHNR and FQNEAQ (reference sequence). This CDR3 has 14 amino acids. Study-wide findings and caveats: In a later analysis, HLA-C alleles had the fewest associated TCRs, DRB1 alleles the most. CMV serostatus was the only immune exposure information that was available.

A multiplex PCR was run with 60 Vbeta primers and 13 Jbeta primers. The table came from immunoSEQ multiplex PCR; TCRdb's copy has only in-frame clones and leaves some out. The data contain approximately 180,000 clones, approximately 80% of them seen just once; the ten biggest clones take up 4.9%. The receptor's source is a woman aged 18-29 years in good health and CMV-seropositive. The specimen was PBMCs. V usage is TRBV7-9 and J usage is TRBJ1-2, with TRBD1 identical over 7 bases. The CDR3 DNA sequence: TGTGCCAGCAGCTCCTCTTTTAGAGAGGCAGGGGGCACCTTC. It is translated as CASSSSFREAGGTF.